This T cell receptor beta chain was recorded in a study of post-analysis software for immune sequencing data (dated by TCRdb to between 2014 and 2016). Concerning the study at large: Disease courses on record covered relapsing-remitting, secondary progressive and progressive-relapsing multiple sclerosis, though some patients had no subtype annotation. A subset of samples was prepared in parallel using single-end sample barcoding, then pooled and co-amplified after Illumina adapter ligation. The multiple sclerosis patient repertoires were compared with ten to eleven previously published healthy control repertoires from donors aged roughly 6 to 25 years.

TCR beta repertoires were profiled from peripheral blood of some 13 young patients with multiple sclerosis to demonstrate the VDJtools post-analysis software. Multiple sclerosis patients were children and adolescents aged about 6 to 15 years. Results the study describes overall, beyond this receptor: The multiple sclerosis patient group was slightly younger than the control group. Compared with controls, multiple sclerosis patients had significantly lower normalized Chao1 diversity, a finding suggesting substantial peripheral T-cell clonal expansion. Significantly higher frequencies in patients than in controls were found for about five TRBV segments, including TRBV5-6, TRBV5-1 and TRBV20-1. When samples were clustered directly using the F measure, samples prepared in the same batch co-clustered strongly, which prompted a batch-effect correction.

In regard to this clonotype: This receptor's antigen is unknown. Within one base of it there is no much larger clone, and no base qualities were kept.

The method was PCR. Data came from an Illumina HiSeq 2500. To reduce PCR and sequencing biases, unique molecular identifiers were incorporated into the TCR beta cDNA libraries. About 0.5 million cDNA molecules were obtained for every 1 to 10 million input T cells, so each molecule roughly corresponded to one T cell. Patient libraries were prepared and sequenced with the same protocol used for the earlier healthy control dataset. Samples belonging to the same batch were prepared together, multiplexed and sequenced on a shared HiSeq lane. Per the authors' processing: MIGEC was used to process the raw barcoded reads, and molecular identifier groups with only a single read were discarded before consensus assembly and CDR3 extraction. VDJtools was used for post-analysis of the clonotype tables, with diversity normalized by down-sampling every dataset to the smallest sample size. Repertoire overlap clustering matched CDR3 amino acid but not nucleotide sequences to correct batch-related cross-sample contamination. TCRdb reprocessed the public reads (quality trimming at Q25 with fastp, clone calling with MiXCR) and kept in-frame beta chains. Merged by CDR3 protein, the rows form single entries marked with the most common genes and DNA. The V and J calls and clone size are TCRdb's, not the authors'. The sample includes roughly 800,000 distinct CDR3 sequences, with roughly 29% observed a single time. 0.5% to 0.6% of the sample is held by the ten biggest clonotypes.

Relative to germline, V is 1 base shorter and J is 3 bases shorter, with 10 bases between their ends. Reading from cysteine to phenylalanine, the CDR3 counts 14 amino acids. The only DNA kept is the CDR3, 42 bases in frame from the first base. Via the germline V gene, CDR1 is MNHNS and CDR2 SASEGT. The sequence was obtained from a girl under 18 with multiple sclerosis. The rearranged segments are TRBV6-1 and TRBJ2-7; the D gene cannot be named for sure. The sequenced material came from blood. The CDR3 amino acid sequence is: CASSEVATVYEQYF. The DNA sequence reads TGTGCCAGCAGTGAAGTAGCTACGGTCTACGAGCAGTACTTC.